This T cell receptor beta chain was recovered during a study of blood T cell repertoires in COVID-19. Study-level information: Researchers got acute and convalescent COVID-19 samples from the United States, Italy and Spain.

This clone appeared a single time. The repertoire was sequenced with immunoSEQ multiplex PCR; TCRdb's copy has only in-frame clones and lacks some. The data hold about 160,000 clones, with about 89% observed a single time. The CDR3 consists of 11 residues. V lost 6 bases to trimming and J lost 7 bases, with 9 bases between them. Germline-derived CDR1 and CDR2 are SNHLY and FYNNEI. This TCR was sampled from a man aged 80 or over with acute or convalescent COVID-19. Specimen: peripheral blood. The J gene is TRBJ1-1, the V gene TRBV2; D remains ambiguous. This chain's CDR3 is CASSPLREAFF. CDR3 coding DNA: TGTGCCAGCAGCCCCCTACGTGAAGCTTTCTTT.